These T cell receptor beta chains were read from a single sample in a study of metastatic and nonmetastatic thyroid tumors. TCRdb re-clonotyped the PCR reads through MiXCR. Here the sample spans about 22,000 clones, about 17% being singletons. Sequenced material: adjacent normal tissue. The receptors shown here come from a male donor with papillary thyroid cancer or a benign thyroid nodule (not recorded which). Some clones in this sample may be carry-over from other donors' samples. The CDR3 runs from the conserved cysteine through the conserved F or W. The D gene is left open where the match is weak. Some rows mark clone size as missing; the rest say once, few, many or name a class of expanded clone.

v_call: TRBV3-1; d_call: .; j_call: TRBJ1-2; clone_size: many; cdr3_nt: TGTGCCAGCAGCCAATATAACAACTATGGCTACACCTTC; cdr3_aa: CASSQYNNYGYTF
v_call: TRBV20-1; d_call: TRBD1; j_call: TRBJ1-1; clone_size: many; cdr3_nt: TGCAGTGCTAAGTTACAGGGGGCTGGGGACACTGAAGCTTTCTTT; cdr3_aa: CSAKLQGAGDTEAFF
v_call: TRBV29-1; d_call: .; j_call: TRBJ2-7; clone_size: few; cdr3_nt: TGCAGCGCAGCGTGGGCAGATACCTACGAGCAGTACTTC; cdr3_aa: CSAAWADTYEQYF
v_call: TRBV5-1; d_call: .; j_call: TRBJ2-5; clone_size: many; cdr3_nt: TGCGCCAGCAGCTCGGACAGATTTGGGCAAGAGACCCAGTACTTC; cdr3_aa: CASSSDRFGQETQYF
v_call: TRBV6-2/TRBV6-3; d_call: .; j_call: TRBJ1-2; clone_size: few; cdr3_nt: TGTGCCAGCAGTTATTTGACAGAAGAATACTATGGCTACACGTTC; cdr3_aa: CASSYLTEEYYGYTF
v_call: TRBV19; d_call: .; j_call: TRBJ2-7; clone_size: many; cdr3_nt: TGTGCCAGTAGTCCATTATCGTCAGGCTACGAGCAGTACTTC; cdr3_aa: CASSPLSSGYEQYF
v_call: TRBV11-2; d_call: .; j_call: TRBJ1-3; clone_size: .; cdr3_nt: TGTGCCAGCAGCTTATGGGGTTCTGGAAACACCATATATTTT; cdr3_aa: CASSLWGSGNTIYF
v_call: TRBV11-1; d_call: .; j_call: TRBJ2-3; clone_size: .; cdr3_nt: TGTGCCAGCAGCTTATCTGGTACTAGCCAGGGGATTTTGGATACGCAGTATTTT; cdr3_aa: CASSLSGTSQGILDTQYF
v_call: TRBV24-1; d_call: .; j_call: TRBJ2-1; clone_size: few; cdr3_nt: TGTGCCACCAGTGACGCGGTGTCTTACAATAAGCAGTTCTTC; cdr3_aa: CATSDAVSYNKQFF
v_call: TRBV5-6; d_call: .; j_call: TRBJ2-3; clone_size: many; cdr3_nt: TGTGCCAGCAGCAGCTTAGATACGCAGTATTTT; cdr3_aa: CASSSLDTQYF
v_call: TRBV12-3/TRBV12-4; d_call: .; j_call: TRBJ2-5; clone_size: few; cdr3_nt: TGTGCCAGCATTTTTTGGGAGACCCAGTACTTC; cdr3_aa: CASIFWETQYF
v_call: TRBV7-9; d_call: TRBD1; j_call: TRBJ2-5; clone_size: .; cdr3_nt: TGTGCCAGCAGCTCAGATCCGGGACAGGGGAGGGATACCCAGTACTTC; cdr3_aa: CASSSDPGQGRDTQYF
v_call: TRBV2; d_call: .; j_call: TRBJ2-1; clone_size: few; cdr3_nt: TGTGCCAGCAGTGCTTCAGGGGATGAGCAGTTCTTC; cdr3_aa: CASSASGDEQFF
v_call: TRBV20-1; d_call: TRBD1; j_call: TRBJ1-5; clone_size: many; cdr3_nt: TGCAGTGCTACTCAGGACAGGGACCAAAATCAGCCCCAGCATTTT; cdr3_aa: CSATQDRDQNQPQHF
v_call: TRBV24-1; d_call: .; j_call: TRBJ2-7; clone_size: few; cdr3_nt: TGTGCCACCAGTTATATCGCCTCCTACGAGCAGTACTTC; cdr3_aa: CATSYIASYEQYF
v_call: TRBV7-2; d_call: .; j_call: TRBJ1-2; clone_size: many; cdr3_nt: TGTGCCAGCAGCCACGAGAGGGGGGGCGGCTATGGCTACACCTTC; cdr3_aa: CASSHERGGGYGYTF
v_call: TRBV9; d_call: TRBD1; j_call: TRBJ2-2; clone_size: many; cdr3_nt: TGTGCCAGCAGCGGAACTTCGGGGCAGGGGGTGACAGGCGGGGAGCTGTTTTTT; cdr3_aa: CASSGTSGQGVTGGELFF
v_call: TRBV19; d_call: .; j_call: TRBJ1-5; clone_size: medium-sized; cdr3_nt: TGTGCCAGTAGAGGGGGAAATAGCAATCAGCCCCAGCATTTT; cdr3_aa: CASRGGNSNQPQHF
v_call: TRBV12-3/TRBV12-4; d_call: TRBD1; j_call: TRBJ1-4; clone_size: medium-sized; cdr3_nt: TGTGCCAGCAGTCCACGGCAGGGGGCGGGTGAAAAACTGTTTTTT; cdr3_aa: CASSPRQGAGEKLFF
v_call: TRBV28; d_call: .; j_call: TRBJ1-5; clone_size: few; cdr3_nt: TGTGCCAGCAGTTTCCAGGTACCTACCCAGCCCCAGCGTTTT; cdr3_aa: CASSFQVPTQPQRF
v_call: TRBV12-3/TRBV12-4; d_call: TRBD2; j_call: TRBJ2-5; clone_size: .; cdr3_nt: TGTGCCAGCAGTGGGGGGGCGGGGGGTGGAGAGACCCAGTACTTC; cdr3_aa: CASSGGAGGGETQYF
v_call: TRBV7-2; d_call: TRBD1; j_call: TRBJ1-3; clone_size: many; cdr3_nt: TGTGCCAGCAGACGGGGACAGGGGGACTCTGGAAACACCATATATTTT; cdr3_aa: CASRRGQGDSGNTIYF
v_call: TRBV12-3/TRBV12-4; d_call: .; j_call: TRBJ2-1; clone_size: medium-sized; cdr3_nt: TGTGCCAGCTCAACTAGCTCCTACAATGAGCAGTTCTTC; cdr3_aa: CASSTSSYNEQFF
v_call: TRBV15; d_call: .; j_call: TRBJ2-2; clone_size: medium-sized; cdr3_nt: TGTGCCACCAGCAGGGGGCAAAGTTCCGGGGAGCTGTTTTTT; cdr3_aa: CATSRGQSSGELFF
v_call: TRBV7-2; d_call: .; j_call: TRBJ1-3; clone_size: many; cdr3_nt: TGTGCCAGCAGCTTTAGAAGGGGAAACACCATATATTTT; cdr3_aa: CASSFRRGNTIYF
v_call: TRBV3-1; d_call: .; j_call: TRBJ2-4; clone_size: many; cdr3_nt: TGTGCCAGCAGCCAAGATTTAGTAGCCAAAAACATTCAGTACTTC; cdr3_aa: CASSQDLVAKNIQYF
v_call: TRBV20-1; d_call: TRBD2; j_call: TRBJ2-3; clone_size: .; cdr3_nt: TGCAGTGCCGAACTAGCGGGGGGAATCAAAGATACGAAGTATTTT; cdr3_aa: CSAELAGGIKDTKYF
v_call: TRBV12-3/TRBV12-4; d_call: .; j_call: TRBJ2-6; clone_size: many; cdr3_nt: TGTGCCAGCAGTTTTCGGAGGGCTGGGGCCAACGTCCTGACTTTC; cdr3_aa: CASSFRRAGANVLTF
v_call: TRBV7-3; d_call: .; j_call: TRBJ1-3; clone_size: .; cdr3_nt: TGTGCCAGCAGCTTATCAGGAGGGTTCGGAAACACCATATATTTT; cdr3_aa: CASSLSGGFGNTIYF
v_call: TRBV9; d_call: .; j_call: TRBJ2-3; clone_size: many; cdr3_nt: TGTGCCAGCAGCAGGGGGGGAGGTGTCGCAGATACGCAGTATTTT; cdr3_aa: CASSRGGGVADTQYF
v_call: TRBV9; d_call: TRBD1; j_call: TRBJ1-6; clone_size: many; cdr3_nt: TGTGCCAGCAGCCCTCGGACAGGGGTATTTAATTCACCCCTCCACTTT; cdr3_aa: CASSPRTGVFNSPLHF
v_call: TRBV6-5; d_call: .; j_call: TRBJ2-2; clone_size: few; cdr3_nt: TGTGCCAGCAGTTTCGGGGAGCTGTTTTTT; cdr3_aa: CASSFGELFF
v_call: TRBV2; d_call: TRBD1; j_call: TRBJ1-5; clone_size: .; cdr3_nt: TGTGCCAGCACGACAGGGTCAGCGACAAATCAGCCCCAGCATTTT; cdr3_aa: CASTTGSATNQPQHF
v_call: TRBV19; d_call: .; j_call: TRBJ2-7; clone_size: many; cdr3_nt: TGTGCCAGTAGTATGGTTCAAGCTGAGCAGTACTTC; cdr3_aa: CASSMVQAEQYF
v_call: TRBV5-6; d_call: TRBD1; j_call: TRBJ2-7; clone_size: medium-sized; cdr3_nt: TGTGCCAGCAGCCGTGGACAGGCTACATTCTACGAGCAGTACTTC; cdr3_aa: CASSRGQATFYEQYF
v_call: TRBV6-2/TRBV6-3; d_call: TRBD2; j_call: TRBJ2-2; clone_size: many; cdr3_nt: TGTGCCAGCAGTGGAGCGGGGGGCGCTTTCGGGGAGCTGTTTTTT; cdr3_aa: CASSGAGGAFGELFF
v_call: TRBV27; d_call: .; j_call: TRBJ2-7; clone_size: few; cdr3_nt: TGTGCCAGCAGTTTATCGGTAGCGTACTCCTACGAGCAGTACTTC; cdr3_aa: CASSLSVAYSYEQYF
v_call: TRBV5-6; d_call: TRBD1; j_call: TRBJ2-7; clone_size: .; cdr3_nt: TGTGCCAGCAGCTCCGGACAGGGGGCGGTCGAGCAGTACTTC; cdr3_aa: CASSSGQGAVEQYF
v_call: TRBV15; d_call: TRBD1; j_call: TRBJ1-6; clone_size: many; cdr3_nt: TGTGCCACCAGCAGCTCCCCAGACAGGGAGGTTTCACCCCTCCACTTT; cdr3_aa: CATSSSPDREVSPLHF
v_call: TRBV10-3; d_call: TRBD1; j_call: TRBJ2-5; clone_size: many; cdr3_nt: TGTGCCATCAGACAGACAGGGCAAGAGACCCAGTACTTC; cdr3_aa: CAIRQTGQETQYF
v_call: TRBV5-1; d_call: TRBD2; j_call: TRBJ2-1; clone_size: many; cdr3_nt: TGCGCCAGCAGCTCCATAGCGGGGTACTACAATGAGCAGTTCTTC; cdr3_aa: CASSSIAGYYNEQFF
v_call: TRBV28; d_call: .; j_call: TRBJ1-4; clone_size: many; cdr3_nt: TGTGCCAGCAGGGGGACAACTAATGAAAAACTGTTTTTT; cdr3_aa: CASRGTTNEKLFF
v_call: TRBV6-1; d_call: .; j_call: TRBJ1-4; clone_size: few; cdr3_nt: TGTGCCAGCAGTTGCAACGGACAGTGCGTTGAAAAACTGTTTTTT; cdr3_aa: CASSCNGQCVEKLFF
v_call: TRBV27; d_call: .; j_call: TRBJ1-5; clone_size: many; cdr3_nt: TGTGCCAGCAGTTTCCTCTCCGCTCCAGGTCAGCCCCAGCATTTT; cdr3_aa: CASSFLSAPGQPQHF